The count of the clone carrying this T cell receptor (beta chain) is one. In the original processing: For nucleated cells, counts were estimated from reference gene primer amplification. Sequencing was performed with immunoSEQ multiplex PCR; in TCRdb, only in-frame clones are kept and a portion is missing. The V and J calls and clone size are taken from that table; D and trimming were inferred from the DNA. The data hold about 140,000 clones, with around 90% observed a single time. The sample is drawn from a study of blood T cell repertoires in COVID-19. This TCR was recovered from a woman aged 50 to 65 with acute or convalescent COVID-19. The material sequenced was peripheral blood.

The CDR3 region is CASSLELGPLYEQYF. CDR3 nucleotides: TGTGCCAGCAGCTTGGAACTAGGTCCGCTTTACGAGCAGTACTTC. The chain links TRBV5-6 to TRBJ2-7; tentative D call: TRBD2 (5 bases). Trimming took 0 bases from V and 4 from J, leaving 14 bases between them. Germline CDR1 reads SGHDT; CDR2 reads YYEEEE. The CDR3 totals 15 residues.